This passage covers 32 T cell receptor beta chains from one sample sequenced in a study of blood T cell repertoires in COVID-19. Repertoires were generated with immunoSEQ multiplex PCR, while TCRdb's copy carries only in-frame clones and drops some. The sample lists roughly 410,000 clones; 70% to 90% were seen once. The sequenced material came from peripheral blood. The receptors here all came from a woman in her thirties or forties with COVID-19, enrolled during active disease.

The chain carries TRBV6-4 and TRBJ2-1, with TRBD2 matching over 11 bases. This CDR3 spans 16 amino acids. CDR1 and CDR2 (germline): MRHNA, SNTAGT. V dropped 3 bases and J dropped 4; count of bases not matched to a gene: 5. CDR3 in amino acids: CASSDEGLAEYNEQFF. CDR3 sequence (DNA): TGTGCCAGCAGTGATGAGGGACTAGCGGAATACAATGAGCAGTTCTTC.

The CDR3 DNA reads as TGTGCCAGCAGGCTAGTCAATGAGCAGTTCTTC. Translation gives CASRLVNEQFF. The chain uses TRBV2 and TRBJ2-1; D unresolved. The length of the CDR3 is 11 residues. Germline values: CDR1 SNHLY, CDR2 FYNNEI. V lost 6 bases and J lost 6, with 6 bases in between.

J is TRBJ2-1 and V is TRBV19; 10 bases are a match to TRBD2. The CDR3 is 15 residues long. V was pared by 7 bases and J by 9 bases, with 12 bases of the junction left unmatched. Per the germline V gene, CDR1 is LNHDA and CDR2 is SQIVND (reference sequence). The CDR3 spells CASTDLAGAVSEQFF. The CDR3 DNA reads TGTGCCAGTACCGATCTAGCGGGAGCCGTGAGTGAGCAGTTCTTC.

The CDR3: CASSPPQGGTQPQHF. In DNA form, the CDR3 reads TGTGCCAGCTCACCACCACAGGGCGGTACTCAGCCCCAGCATTTT. This chain connects TRBV18 to TRBJ1-5, with D tentatively TRBD1 (6 bases). Germline-derived CDR1 and CDR2 are KGHSH and LQKENI. V was trimmed by 0 bases and J by 6 bases, leaving 12 bases between them. The CDR3 loop spans 15 amino acids. Full variable domain (rest looked up from reference TRBV18 and TRBJ1-5): NAGVMQNPRHLVRRRGQEARLRCSPMKGHSHVYWYRQLPEEGLKFMVYLQKENIIDESGMPKERFSAEFPKEGPSILRIQQVVRGDSAAYFCASSPPQGGTQPQHFGDGTRLSIL.

The rearrangement links TRBV28 to TRBJ1-2; D remains ambiguous. The V end lost 7 bases, the J end lost 8 bases, and 11 bases lay between the germline ends. This CDR3 has 11 residues. Germline V gene sequence: CDR1 MDHEN, CDR2 SYDVKM. DNA of the CDR3: TGTGCCAGCATGAGGGATGTCGGCTACACCTTC. As protein: CASMRDVGYTF.

The CDR3 DNA reads TGTGCCAGCAGCTTAGCCCCCTCAGCGGGGGGAAACTACAATGAGCAGTTCTTC. Its protein is CASSLAPSAGGNYNEQFF. The chain employs TRBV11-2 and TRBJ2-1, with 9 bases identical to TRBD2. CDR3 length equals 18 residues. The germline CDR1 and CDR2 sequences are SGHAT and FQNNGV. The trim removed 1 base at V and 3 bases at J, leaving 10 bases unmatched.

DNA of the CDR3: TGCGCCAGCAGCCGGAATAGCGGTGAGAAGGAGTTCTTC. This gives the protein CASSRNSGEKEFF. The chain couples TRBV4-3 to TRBJ2-1; D possibly corresponds to TRBD2 (6 bases). The CDR3 runs 13 residues. Trimming removed 4 bases at V and 14 bases at J, with 18 bases between. Germline assignment: CDR1 LGHNA and CDR2 YSLEER.

This rearrangement joins TRBV23-1 to TRBJ1-4; 7 positions agree with TRBD1. TRBV23-1 has ORF status, its function being uncertain. The V segment lost 0 bases and the J segment 8 bases; nucleotides outside the gene matches: 6. CDR3 length: 15 amino acids. The CDR3 region has the DNA TGCGCCAGCAGTCAATCAGGACAGGTCTCGGAAAAACTGTTTTTT. This gives the protein CASSQSGQVSEKLFF.

The chain carries TRBV29-1 and TRBJ2-1; 9 bases match TRBD2. This CDR3 is 16 amino acids long. V lost 4 bases, J lost 10 bases, and 17 bases stayed unmatched. The V gene's germline CDR1 is SQVTM and CDR2 ANQGSEA. The DNA for the CDR3 is TGCAGCGTTGGTGGGCTAGCGGGATCCCCCTTAAGCGAGCAGTTCTTC. Translation gives CSVGGLAGSPLSEQFF.

The table lists this clone with a count of one. CDR3: CASTPGAAIGGGYTF. CDR3 sequence (DNA): TGTGCCAGTACCCCAGGGGCCGCAATTGGTGGGGGCTACACCTTC. This sequence joins TRBV19 and TRBJ1-2; possible D gene TRBD1, 6 bases. V was shortened by 7 bases and J by 8 bases, with 23 bases between the two germline ends. Per the germline V gene, CDR1 is LNHDA and CDR2 is SQIVND (reference sequence). The length of the CDR3 is 15 residues. Combining the CDR3 with reference TRBV19 and TRBJ1-2 gives the whole variable domain DGGITQSPKYLFRKEGQNVTLSCEQNLNHDAMYWYRQDPGQGLRLIYYSQIVNDFQKGDIAEGYSVSREKKESFPLTVTSAQKNPTAFYLCASTPGAAIGGGYTFGSGTRLTVV.

This chain connects TRBV5-5 to TRBJ1-1; D might be TRBD1 (6 bases). CDR1 SGHKS and CDR2 YYEKEE come from the germline V gene (reference sequence). CDR3 length: 13 amino acids. V lost 2 bases and J lost 5, with 10 bases in between. In nucleotides, the CDR3 is TGTGCCAGCAGCTTCTCAGGGGATACTGAAGCTTTCTTT. Translation gives CASSFSGDTEAFF.

In DNA form, the CDR3 reads TGTGCCAGCAGCGTGGGCAAAGGGGGTAAAGAGACCCAGTACTTC. Amino acid sequence: CASSVGKGGKETQYF. This chain connects TRBV9 to TRBJ2-5; D might be TRBD1 (6 bases). Germline-derived CDR1 and CDR2 are SGDLS and YYNGEE. The CDR3 is 15 amino acids. The germline V and J ends were trimmed by 2 bases and 3 bases, with 14 bases remaining between them.

The chain joins TRBV9 to TRBJ2-2; D uncertain. The CDR3 runs to 16 residues. Germline CDR1 and CDR2: SGDLS and YYNGEE. Trimming stripped 0 bases from V and 0 bases from J, with 9 bases between. The CDR3 region is CASSVGVEPNTGELFF. CDR3 DNA sequence: TGTGCCAGCAGCGTAGGAGTAGAACCGAACACCGGGGAGCTGTTTTTT. The full variable domain, its missing parts supplied by reference TRBV9 and TRBJ2-2, is DSGVTQTPKHLITATGQRVTLRCSPRSGDLSVYWYQQSLDQGLQFLIQYYNGEERAKGNILERFSAQQFPDLHSELNLSSLELGDSALYFCASSVGVEPNTGELFFGEGSRLTVL.

This clone was found once. This chain uses TRBV11-2 with TRBJ1-2, with 7 bases aligning to TRBD1. From germline, CDR1 is SGHAT and CDR2 FQNNGV. The ends lost 3 bases at V and 4 bases at J; junction bases unmatched: 5. The length of the CDR3 is 14 residues. The CDR3 DNA sequence: TGTGCCAGCAGCTTGTACAGGGGTGGCTATGGCTACACCTTC. This codes for CASSLYRGGYGYTF.

As for this clone: The junction departs from germline at one end; a sequencing error may be responsible. The chain couples TRBV28 to TRBJ1-5; D gene unclear. Germline CDR1 is MDHEN and CDR2 is SYDVKM. The CDR3 spans 13 residues. The CDR3 sequence is CASSFGLSQAQHF. CDR3 nucleotides: TGTGCCAGCAGTTTCGGACTGAGTCAGGCCCAGCATTTT.

The chain links TRBV7-9 to TRBJ1-6; TRBD1 might be the D (6 bases). The CDR3 extends over 13 amino acids. Germline loops: CDR1 SEHNR, CDR2 FQNEAQ (reference sequence). Trimming took off 5 bases at V and 12 bases at J, with 14 bases between the two ends. CDR3 amino acids: CASSPNRELPLHF. CDR3 DNA sequence: TGTGCCAGCAGCCCTAACAGGGAGTTACCCCTCCACTTT.

The chain joins TRBV6-6 to TRBJ1-6; D gene ambiguous. Germline V gene sequence: CDR1 MNHNY, CDR2 SVGAGI (reference sequence). The V gene lost 4 bases and the J gene lost 7 bases, with 8 bases spanning the gap. This CDR3 comprises 13 residues. CDR3 coding DNA: TGTGCCAGCAGTTCCACAGAGAATTCACCCCTCCACTTT. The encoded protein is CASSSTENSPLHF.

This clone was recorded once. This chain links TRBV7-3 with TRBJ1-3, with 7 bases matching TRBD1. The CDR3 sequence is 20 residues long. Germline CDR1 reads SGHTA; CDR2 reads FQGTGA. With V trimmed by 2 bases and J by 4 bases, 20 bases remained unmatched. This CDR3 reads CASSLDFPGQPPFKGNTIYF. Written as DNA, the CDR3 is TGTGCCAGCAGCTTAGATTTCCCGGGACAGCCTCCCTTTAAGGGAAACACCATATATTTT.

V is TRBV28 and J is TRBJ1-2, with D maybe TRBD1 (6 bases). The CDR3 has 16 amino acids. V gave up 5 bases and J gave up 1 base, with 17 bases separating them. Germline loops: CDR1 MDHEN, CDR2 SYDVKM. For the CDR3, the DNA is TGTGCCAGCAGTAGGACAGAAGTCCTCCTTAACTATGGCTACACCTTC. It codes for CASSRTEVLLNYGYTF.

In nucleotides, the CDR3 is TGTGCCAGCAGTTACTCGGAGGCAGCTAACTATGGCTACACCTTC. Protein sequence: CASSYSEAANYGYTF. The V and J genes are TRBV6-2 or TRBV6-3 and TRBJ1-2, with D unresolved. Trimming removed 0 bases at V and 0 bases at J, with 8 bases between. From germline, CDR1 is MNHEY and CDR2 SVGEGT. This CDR3 comprises 15 residues.

This chain's CDR3 is CASSLGSSLYEQYF. CDR3 nucleotide sequence: TGTGCCAGCAGCCTAGGTAGTTCTCTCTACGAGCAGTACTTC. V usage is TRBV5-4 and J usage is TRBJ2-7; D not resolved. V shed 4 bases and J shed 3 bases, with 14 bases lying between them. In germline, CDR1 is SGHNT, CDR2 YYREEE (reference sequence). The CDR3 has 14 amino acids. Full variable domain (missing parts from reference TRBV5-4 and TRBJ2-7): ETGVTQSPTHLIKTRGQQVTLRCSSQSGHNTVSWYQQALGQGPQFIFQYYREEENGRGNFPPRFSGLQFPNYSSELNVNALELDDSALYLCASSLGSSLYEQYFGPGTRLTVT.

This chain uses TRBV28 with TRBJ2-3, with 8 nucleotides matching TRBD2. Trimming at V came to 6 bases and at J to 6 bases, leaving 14 bases not matched to a gene. This CDR3 has 16 amino acids. Germline CDR1 MDHEN, CDR2 SYDVKM. CDR3 sequence reads: CASRNGRASALDTQYF. As DNA, the CDR3 is TGTGCCAGCAGGAACGGGAGGGCCAGTGCGTTGGATACGCAGTATTTT. Supplemented by reference TRBV28 and TRBJ2-3, the full variable domain reads DVKVTQSSRYLVKRTGEKVFLECVQDMDHENMFWYRQDPGLGLRLIYFSYDVKMKEKGDIPEGYSVSREKKERFSLILESASTNQTSMYLCASRNGRASALDTQYFGPGTRLTVL.

This rearrangement joins TRBV6-1 to TRBJ1-2; D is undetermined. The V gene lost 6 bases and the J gene lost 6 bases, with 14 bases spanning the gap. This CDR3 is built from 13 residues. The germline gives CDR1 MNHNS, CDR2 SASEGT. The CDR3 loop reads CASSPSEGHGYTF. CDR3 coding DNA: TGTGCCAGCAGCCCCTCGGAGGGCCATGGCTACACCTTC.

The chain links TRBV9 to TRBJ1-2; D unresolved. The CDR3 contains 12 residues. Trimming stripped 4 bases from V and 1 base from J, with 5 bases between. Germline CDR1 is SGDLS and CDR2 is YYNGEE. CDR3 amino acids: CASSRDNYGYTF. The CDR3 DNA is TGTGCCAGCAGCCGGGATAACTATGGCTACACCTTC.

The V and J genes are TRBV6-2 or TRBV6-3 and TRBJ2-1; 11 bases agree with TRBD1. V was clipped by 6 bases and J by 9 bases; unmatched bases: 4. CDR1 MNHEY and CDR2 SVGEGT come from the germline V gene. The CDR3 sequence is 13 residues long. For the CDR3, the DNA is TGTGCCAGCAGCTGGACAGGGGGCGTTGAGCAGTTCTTC. Translating it yields CASSWTGGVEQFF.

Here the CDR3 reads CASSQNLGQFNEKLFF. The CDR3 DNA follows: TGTGCCAGCAGCCAGAACCTGGGACAGTTTAATGAAAAACTGTTTTTT. This rearrangement joins TRBV14 to TRBJ1-4, with 7 bases identical to TRBD1. CDR3 length: 16 amino acids. Germline-derived CDR1 and CDR2 are SGHDN and FVKESK. V lost 3 bases to trimming and J lost 4 bases; unmatched junction nucleotides: 8.

The chain has TRBV27 and TRBJ1-4; TRBD1 matches at 9 bases. The CDR3 contains 14 residues. From germline, CDR1 is MNHEY and CDR2 SMNVEV (reference sequence). The ends lost 4 bases at V and 8 bases at J; junction bases unmatched: 5. CDR3 coding DNA: TGTGCCAGCAGTTCAACCACAGGGGGCGAAAAACTGTTTTTT. It encodes CASSSTTGGEKLFF.

The V call is TRBV19, the J call TRBJ2-3, with a possible D match to TRBD1 (6 bases). Germline assignment: CDR1 LNHDA and CDR2 SQIVND (reference sequence). The germline V and J ends were trimmed by 2 bases and 2 bases, with 11 bases remaining between them. CDR3 length: 15 residues. CDR3 in DNA: TGTGCCAGTAGTATAAGCAGGGGAGTCACAGATACGCAGTATTTT. Protein sequence: CASSISRGVTDTQYF. Filled out from reference TRBV19 and TRBJ2-3, the complete variable domain reads DGGITQSPKYLFRKEGQNVTLSCEQNLNHDAMYWYRQDPGQGLRLIYYSQIVNDFQKGDIAEGYSVSREKKESFPLTVTSAQKNPTAFYLCASSISRGVTDTQYFGPGTRLTVL.

This chain joins TRBV6-5 and TRBJ2-3, with 9 bases identical to TRBD2. The CDR3 totals 15 residues. The V gene end was trimmed by 6 bases and the J gene end by 3 bases; junction bases not matched to a gene: 7. From germline, CDR1 is MNHEY and CDR2 SVGAGI. The CDR3 loop is CASSPGTSRTDTQYF. The CDR3 coding sequence is TGTGCCAGCAGCCCCGGGACTAGCAGAACAGATACGCAGTATTTT.

The CDR3 loop is CASSPPTVTRHTDTQYF. The CDR3 region has the DNA TGTGCCAGCAGCCCGCCGACAGTAACCCGCCACACAGATACGCAGTATTTT. The chain joins TRBV14 to TRBJ2-3; TRBD1 is a possible D gene (5 bases). CDR3 length equals 17 residues. Germline CDR1 is SGHDN and CDR2 is FVKESK. V dropped 4 bases and J dropped 2 bases, with 19 bases sitting between them.

The chain has TRBV25-1 and TRBJ1-5, with 8 bases lining up with TRBD1. Germline V gene data show CDR1 as MGHDK and CDR2 as SYGVNS. The CDR3 is 16 amino acids. Trimming cost V 2 bases and J 0 bases; bases outside gene matches: 3. The CDR3 spells CASSEAGGSSNQPQHF. CDR3 coding DNA: TGTGCCAGCAGTGAAGCAGGGGGCAGTAGCAATCAGCCCCAGCATTTT. The variable domain in full, completed from reference TRBV25-1 and TRBJ1-5, reads EADIYQTPRYLVIGTGKKITLECSQTMGHDKMYWYQQDPGMELHLIHYSYGVNSTEKGDLSSESTVSRIRTEHFPLTLESARPSHTSQYLCASSEAGGSSNQPQHFGDGTRLSIL.

V is TRBV5-6 and J is TRBJ2-1, with TRBD2 matching over 11 bases. Germline assignment: CDR1 SGHDT and CDR2 YYEEEE. CDR3 length: 17 amino acids. V shed 0 bases and J 6 bases; nucleotides not matched to a gene: 8. The CDR3: CASSLEGLAASVNEQFF. Written as DNA, the CDR3 is TGTGCCAGCAGCTTGGAGGGACTAGCGGCGTCGGTCAATGAGCAGTTCTTC.